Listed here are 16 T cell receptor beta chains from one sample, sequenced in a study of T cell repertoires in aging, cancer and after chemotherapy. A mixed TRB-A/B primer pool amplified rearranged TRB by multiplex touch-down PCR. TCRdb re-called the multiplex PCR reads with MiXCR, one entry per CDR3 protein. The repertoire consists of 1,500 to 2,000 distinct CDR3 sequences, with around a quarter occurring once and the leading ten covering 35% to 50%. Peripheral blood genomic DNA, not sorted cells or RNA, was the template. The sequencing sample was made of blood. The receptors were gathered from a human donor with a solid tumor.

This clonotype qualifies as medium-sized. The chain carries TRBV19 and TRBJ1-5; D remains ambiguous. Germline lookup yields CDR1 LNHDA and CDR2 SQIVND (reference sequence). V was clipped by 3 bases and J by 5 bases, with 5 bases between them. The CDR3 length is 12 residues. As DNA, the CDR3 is TGTGCCAGTAGTATTCGGGATCAGCCCCAGCATTTT. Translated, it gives CASSIRDQPQHF.

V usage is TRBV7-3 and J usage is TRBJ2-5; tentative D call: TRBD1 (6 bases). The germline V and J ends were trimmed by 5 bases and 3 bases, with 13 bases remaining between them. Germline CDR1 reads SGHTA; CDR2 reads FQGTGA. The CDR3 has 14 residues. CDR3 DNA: TGTGCCAGCAGCCCCGATCAGGGGAAAGAGACCCAGTACTTC. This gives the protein CASSPDQGKETQYF.

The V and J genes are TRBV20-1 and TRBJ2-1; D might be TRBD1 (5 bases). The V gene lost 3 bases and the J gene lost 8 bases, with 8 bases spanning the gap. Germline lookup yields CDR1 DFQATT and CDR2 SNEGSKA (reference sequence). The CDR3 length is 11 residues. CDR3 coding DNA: TGCAGTGCTAGGACAGCTCATGAGCAGTTCTTC. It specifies CSARTAHEQFF.

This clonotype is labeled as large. This chain's CDR3 is CASSSYTDTQYF. CDR3 coding DNA: TGTGCCAGCAGCTCGTACACAGATACGCAGTATTTT. V is TRBV7-2 and J is TRBJ2-3; D is ambiguous. Trimming stripped 4 bases from V and 2 bases from J, with 4 bases between. The CDR3 contains 12 residues. Germline loops: CDR1 SGHTA, CDR2 FQGNSA. Based on the CDR3 plus reference TRBV7-2 and TRBJ2-3, the full variable domain is GAGVSQSPSNKVTEKGKDVELRCDPISGHTALYWYRQSLGQGLEFLIYFQGNSAPDKSGLPSDRFSAERTGGSVSTLTIQRTQQEDSAVYLCASSSYTDTQYFGPGTRLTVL.

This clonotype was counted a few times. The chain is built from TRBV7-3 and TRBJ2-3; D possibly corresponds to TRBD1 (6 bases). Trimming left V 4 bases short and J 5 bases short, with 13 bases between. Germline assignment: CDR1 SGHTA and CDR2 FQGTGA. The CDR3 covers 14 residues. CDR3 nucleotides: TGTGCCAGCAGCTCTTTCCCAGGGGTAGATACGCAGTATTTT. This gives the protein CASSSFPGVDTQYF.

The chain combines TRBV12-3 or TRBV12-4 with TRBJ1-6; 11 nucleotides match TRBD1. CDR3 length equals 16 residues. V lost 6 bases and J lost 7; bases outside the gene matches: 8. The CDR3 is CASSRGQGARNSPLHF. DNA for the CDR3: TGTGCCAGCAGCCGTGGACAGGGGGCCCGAAATTCACCCCTCCACTTT.

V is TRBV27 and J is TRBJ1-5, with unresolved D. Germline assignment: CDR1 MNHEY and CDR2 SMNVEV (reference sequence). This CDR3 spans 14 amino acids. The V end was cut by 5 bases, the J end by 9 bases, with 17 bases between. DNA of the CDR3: TGTGCCAGCAGTCCCCGACTCCAGGATACGCCCCAGCATTTT. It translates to CASSPRLQDTPQHF.

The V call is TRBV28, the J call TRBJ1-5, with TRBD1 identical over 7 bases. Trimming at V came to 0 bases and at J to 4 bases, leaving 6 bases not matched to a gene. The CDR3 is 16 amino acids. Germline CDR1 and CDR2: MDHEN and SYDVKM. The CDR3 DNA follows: TGTGCCAGCAGTTTATGGACAGGGAGGACTAATCAGCCCCAGCATTTT. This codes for CASSLWTGRTNQPQHF.

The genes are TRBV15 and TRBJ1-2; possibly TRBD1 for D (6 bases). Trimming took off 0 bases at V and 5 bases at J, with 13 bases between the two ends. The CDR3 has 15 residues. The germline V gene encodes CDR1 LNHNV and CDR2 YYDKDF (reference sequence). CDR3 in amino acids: CATSREEGGGYGYTF. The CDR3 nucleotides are TGTGCCACCAGCAGAGAGGAGGGGGGGGGATATGGCTACACCTTC. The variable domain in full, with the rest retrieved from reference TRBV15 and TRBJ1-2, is DAMVIQNPRYQVTQFGKPVTLSCSQTLNHNVMYWYQQKSSQAPKLLFHYYDKDFNNEADTPDNFQSRRPNTSFCFLDIRSPGLGDTAMYLCATSREEGGGYGYTFGSGTRLTVV.

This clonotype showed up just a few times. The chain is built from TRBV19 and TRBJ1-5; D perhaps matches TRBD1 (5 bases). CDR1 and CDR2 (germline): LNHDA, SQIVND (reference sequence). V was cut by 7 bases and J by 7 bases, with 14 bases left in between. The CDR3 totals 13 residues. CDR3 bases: TGTGCCAGTACGGGAGGTCGGGGCCAGCCCCAGCATTTT. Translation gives CASTGGRGQPQHF.

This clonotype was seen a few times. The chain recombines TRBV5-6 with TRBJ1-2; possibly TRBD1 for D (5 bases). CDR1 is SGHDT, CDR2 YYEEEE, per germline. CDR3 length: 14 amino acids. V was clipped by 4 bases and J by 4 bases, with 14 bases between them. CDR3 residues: CASSGPGRLYGYTF. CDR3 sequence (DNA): TGTGCCAGCAGCGGACCGGGACGGCTCTATGGCTACACCTTC.

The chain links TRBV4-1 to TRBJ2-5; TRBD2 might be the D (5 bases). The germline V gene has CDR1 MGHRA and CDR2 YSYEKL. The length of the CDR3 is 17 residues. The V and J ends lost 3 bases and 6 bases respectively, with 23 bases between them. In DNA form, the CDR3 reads TGCGCCAGCAGCCAGTTTGAGATAGCGATAGGCCCGAAGACCCAGTACTTC. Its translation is CASSQFEIAIGPKTQYF.

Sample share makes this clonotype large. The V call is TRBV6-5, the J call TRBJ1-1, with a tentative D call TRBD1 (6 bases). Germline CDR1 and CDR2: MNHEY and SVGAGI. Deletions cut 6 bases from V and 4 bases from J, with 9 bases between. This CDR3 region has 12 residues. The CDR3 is CASRQQGTEAFF. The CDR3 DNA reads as TGTGCCAGCAGGCAACAGGGCACTGAAGCTTTCTTT.

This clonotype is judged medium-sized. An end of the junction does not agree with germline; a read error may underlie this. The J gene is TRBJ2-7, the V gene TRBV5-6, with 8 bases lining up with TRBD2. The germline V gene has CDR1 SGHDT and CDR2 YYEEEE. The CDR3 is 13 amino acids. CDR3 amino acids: CATSDGGDDEQYF. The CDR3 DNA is TGTGCCACCAGCGACGGGGGGGACGACGAGCAGTACTTC.

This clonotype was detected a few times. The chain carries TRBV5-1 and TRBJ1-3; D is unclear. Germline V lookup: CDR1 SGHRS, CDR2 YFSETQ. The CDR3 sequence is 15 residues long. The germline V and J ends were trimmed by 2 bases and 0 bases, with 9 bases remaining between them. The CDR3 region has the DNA TGCGCCAGCAGCTTTGTCGGGTCCTCTGGAAACACCATATATTTT. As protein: CASSFVGSSGNTIYF.

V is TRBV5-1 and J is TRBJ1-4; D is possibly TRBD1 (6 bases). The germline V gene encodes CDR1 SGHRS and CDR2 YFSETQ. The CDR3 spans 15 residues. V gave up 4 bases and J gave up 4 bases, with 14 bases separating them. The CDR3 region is CASSPWDTLNEKLFF. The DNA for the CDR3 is TGCGCCAGCAGCCCTTGGGACACCCTTAATGAAAAACTGTTTTTT.